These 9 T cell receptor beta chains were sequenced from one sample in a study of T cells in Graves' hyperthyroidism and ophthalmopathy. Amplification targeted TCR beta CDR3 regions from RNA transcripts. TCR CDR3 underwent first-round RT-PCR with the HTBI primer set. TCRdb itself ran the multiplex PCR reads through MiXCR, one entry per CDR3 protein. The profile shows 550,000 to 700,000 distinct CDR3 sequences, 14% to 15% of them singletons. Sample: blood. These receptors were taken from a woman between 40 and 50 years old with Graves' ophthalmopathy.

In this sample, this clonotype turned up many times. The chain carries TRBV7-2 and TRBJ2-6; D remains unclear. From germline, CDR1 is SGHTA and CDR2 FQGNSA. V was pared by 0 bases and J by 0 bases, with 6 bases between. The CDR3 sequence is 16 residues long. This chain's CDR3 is CASSLAVSSGANVLTF. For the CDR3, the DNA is TGTGCCAGCAGCTTAGCTGTTTCCTCTGGGGCCAACGTCCTGACTTTC.

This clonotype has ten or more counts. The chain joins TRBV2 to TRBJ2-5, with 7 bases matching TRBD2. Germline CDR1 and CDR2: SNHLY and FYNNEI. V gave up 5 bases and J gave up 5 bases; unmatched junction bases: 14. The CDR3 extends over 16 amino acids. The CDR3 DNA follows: TGTGCCAGCAGTCCCTTCGGGAGGTCAAAGGGGGAGACCCAGTACTTC. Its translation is CASSPFGRSKGETQYF.

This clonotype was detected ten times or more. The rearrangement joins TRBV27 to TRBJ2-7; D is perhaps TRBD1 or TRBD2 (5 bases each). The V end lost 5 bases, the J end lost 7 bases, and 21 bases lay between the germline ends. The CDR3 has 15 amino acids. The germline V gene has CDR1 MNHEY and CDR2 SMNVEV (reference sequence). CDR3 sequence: CASSPGTAATLEQYF. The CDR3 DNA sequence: TGTGCCAGCAGTCCCGGGACCGCCGCTACTTTAGAGCAGTACTTC.

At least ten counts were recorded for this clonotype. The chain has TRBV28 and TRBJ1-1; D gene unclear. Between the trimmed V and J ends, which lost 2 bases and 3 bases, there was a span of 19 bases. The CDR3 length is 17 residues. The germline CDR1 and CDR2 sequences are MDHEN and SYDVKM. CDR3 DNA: TGTGCCAGCAGTTTAGGGAAGCCGGGAGGACTGGACACTGAAGCTTTCTTT. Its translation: CASSLGKPGGLDTEAFF.

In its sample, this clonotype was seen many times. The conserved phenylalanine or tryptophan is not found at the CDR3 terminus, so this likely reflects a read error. CDR3 in DNA: TGCAGCCCCGGGGCAGGACTGAACACTGAAGCTTTCTCT. Its translation is CSPGAGLNTEAFS. V usage is TRBV20-1 and J usage is TRBJ1-1; tentatively, D is TRBD1 (5 bases). The CDR3 is 13 amino acids. Looked up from germline, CDR1 is DFQATT and CDR2 is SNEGSKA (reference sequence).

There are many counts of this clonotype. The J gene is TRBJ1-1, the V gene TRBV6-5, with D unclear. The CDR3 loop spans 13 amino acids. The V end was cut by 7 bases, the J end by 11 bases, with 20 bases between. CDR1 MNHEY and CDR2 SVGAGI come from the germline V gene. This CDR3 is CASNPGTQYDAFF. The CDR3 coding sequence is TGTGCCAGCAATCCAGGAACCCAATACGATGCTTTCTTT.

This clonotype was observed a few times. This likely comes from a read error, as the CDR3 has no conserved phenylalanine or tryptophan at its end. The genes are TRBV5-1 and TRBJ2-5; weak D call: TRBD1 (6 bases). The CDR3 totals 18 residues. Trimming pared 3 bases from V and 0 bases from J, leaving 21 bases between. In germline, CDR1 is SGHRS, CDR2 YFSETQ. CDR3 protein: CASSSGQLYAPNQETQYL. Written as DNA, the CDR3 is TGCGCCAGCAGCTCCGGACAGCTGTACGCGCCGAACCAAGAGACCCAGTACTTA.

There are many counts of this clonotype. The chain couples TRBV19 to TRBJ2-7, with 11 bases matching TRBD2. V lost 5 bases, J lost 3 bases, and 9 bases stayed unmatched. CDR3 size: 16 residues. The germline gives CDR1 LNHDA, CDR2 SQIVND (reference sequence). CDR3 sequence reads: CASSQSIAGGVYEQYF. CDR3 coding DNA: TGTGCCAGTAGTCAATCAATAGCGGGAGGGGTCTACGAGCAGTACTTC.

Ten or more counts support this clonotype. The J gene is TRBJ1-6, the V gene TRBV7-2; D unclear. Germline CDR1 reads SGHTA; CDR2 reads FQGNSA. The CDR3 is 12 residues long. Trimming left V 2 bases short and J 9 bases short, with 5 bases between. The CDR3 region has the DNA TGTGCCAGCAGCTTACCCGGTTCACCCCTCCACTTT. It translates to CASSLPGSPLHF.